A selection of T cell receptor beta chains follows, all from one sample in a study of T cells in localized non-small cell lung cancer. Assay used: immunoSEQ multiplex PCR; TCRdb lists only in-frame clones, some missing. Among approximately 2,000 clones listed, over 25% were seen once. The source was normal lung tissue next to the tumor, collected before any cancer treatment. Source of these receptors: a male donor at least 60 years old with stage I squamous cell lung carcinoma. CDR3s include the opening cysteine and the closing phenylalanine or tryptophan. The D gene is left open where the match is weak. Size values are once, few and many counts, or a class for expanded clones, and some rows have none.

j_gene	v_gene	abundance	d_gene	CDR3nt	CDR3aa
TRBJ2-1	TRBV1	few	.	TGCGCCAGCAGCCAAGTATTCCAGGGTCATGAGCAGTTCTTC	CASSQVFQGHEQFF
TRBJ1-1	TRBV18	.	.	TGTGCCAGCTCACCAATACAGACAGAAAACATGAACACTGAAGCTTTCTTT	CASSPIQTENMNTEAFF
TRBJ1-1	TRBV6-8	few	TRBD1	TGTGCCAGCAGTTACGGGACAGGAGCCGTAGAAGCTTTCTTT	CASSYGTGAVEAFF
TRBJ2-7	TRBV9	.	TRBD2	TGTGCCAGCAGCGCATCCGGGACTAGCGACGAGCAATACTTC	CASSASGTSDEQYF
TRBJ1-1	TRBV6-8	few	.	TGTGCCAGCAGTCAACCAGACAGGCACACTGAAGCTTTCTTT	CASSQPDRHTEAFF
TRBJ2-1	TRBV10-2	few	.	TGCGCCAGCAGTTTAAACAGGGAGGGAGGGAATGAGCAGTTCTTC	CASSLNREGGNEQFF
TRBJ2-1	TRBV19	.	.	TGTGCCAGTACTAATCCTGGACGGGGTGAGCAGTTCTTC	CASTNPGRGEQFF
TRBJ1-2	TRBV5-1	.	.	TGCGCCAGCAGCCCACTGGGGGGCGTAACTAACTATGGCTACACCTTC	CASSPLGGVTNYGYTF
TRBJ1-5	TRBV28	few	.	TGTGCCAGCAGTTTACAGGGGCTAGTAGCGGGGCCCCAGCATTTT	CASSLQGLVAGPQHF
TRBJ1-1	TRBV9	.	.	TGTGCCAGCAGCACGCAGAGGAACACTGAAGCTTTCTTT	CASSTQRNTEAFF
TRBJ2-5	TRBV6-1	.	.	TGTGCCAGCAGTGAAGGCGTCCAGCAGGGAGAGACCCAGTACTTC	CASSEGVQQGETQYF
TRBJ2-2	TRBV19	.	.	TGTGCCAGTAGTATACTATCGGCGGTCGGGGAGCTGTTTTTT	CASSILSAVGELFF
TRBJ1-3	TRBV29-1	once	.	TGCAGCGTTATTCCGCTCGCAGGAAACACCATATATTTT	CSVIPLAGNTIYF
TRBJ1-2	TRBV9	many	TRBD1	TGTGCCAGCAGCGCGGACAGGGGTTACTCTTATGGCTACACCTTC	CASSADRGYSYGYTF
TRBJ1-2	TRBV1	.	.	TGCGCCAGCAGCCAAGACGACAGGGGAATAAACTATGGCTACACCTTC	CASSQDDRGINYGYTF
TRBJ1-1	TRBV1	medium-sized	.	TGCGCCAGCAGCCTACAGGGACCGAACACTGAAGCTTTCTTT	CASSLQGPNTEAFF
TRBJ1-2	TRBV7-1	large	.	TGTGCCAGCAGCTTAAACCCCTCCCATGGCTACACCTTC	CASSLNPSHGYTF
TRBJ1-1	TRBV15	.	.	TGTGCCACCAGCAGAGTTCCCCCGGGAGGTGAAGCTTTCTTT	CATSRVPPGGEAFF
TRBJ1-1	TRBV9	medium-sized	TRBD1	TGTGCCAGCAGCGCTTCGACAGGGACTGAAGCTTTCTTT	CASSASTGTEAFF
TRBJ1-1	TRBV30	.	TRBD1	TGTGCCTGGAGTGCGGGACAGGTGAACACTGAAGCTTTCTTT	CAWSAGQVNTEAFF
TRBJ2-2	TRBV18	once	.	TGTGCCAGCTCACCGGTAGACACCGGGGAGCTGTTTTTT	CASSPVDTGELFF
TRBJ2-7	TRBV19	.	.	TGTGCCAGTAGCCCGAACGGGTTCTCCTACGAGCAGTACTTC	CASSPNGFSYEQYF
TRBJ2-1	TRBV11-3	medium-sized	.	TGTGCCAGCAGCTTGGAAAGGGGAGGAGACTACAATGAGCAGTTCTTC	CASSLERGGDYNEQFF
TRBJ2-2	TRBV6-8	few	.	TGTGCCAGCAGTAGGGGCTTCGGGGAGCTGTTTTTT	CASSRGFGELFF
TRBJ1-5	TRBV30	.	TRBD1	TGTGCCTGCGGGGACAGTAGCAATCAGCCCCAGCATTTT	CACGDSSNQPQHF
TRBJ2-7	TRBV9	medium-sized	.	TGTGCCAGCAGCCCGGGACTGGGCTCCTACGAGCAGTACTTC	CASSPGLGSYEQYF
TRBJ2-7	TRBV6-7	.	TRBD1	TGTGCCAGCAGGGACAGGGGGCGAGAGTACTTC	CASRDRGREYF
TRBJ2-2	TRBV11-3	medium-sized	.	TGTGCCAGCAGCTTCACGGGGGCCGCGAACACCGGGGAGCTGTTTTTT	CASSFTGAANTGELFF
TRBJ2-7	TRBV9	.	.	TGTGCCAGCAGTTGGACGGGGAACGAGCAGTACTTC	CASSWTGNEQYF
TRBJ2-2	TRBV9	.	.	TGTGCCAGCAGCGTAGGAGGGGCGGAGGCCGGGGAGCTGTTTTTT	CASSVGGAEAGELFF
TRBJ2-7	TRBV29-1	few	TRBD2	TGCAGCGTTGTGGAGCGGGAGGGCCCCTACGAGCAGTACTTC	CSVVEREGPYEQYF
TRBJ2-3	TRBV6-8	few	TRBD2	TGTGCCGTATCTAGCGGGGGTTACGATACGCAGTATTTT	CAVSSGGYDTQYF
TRBJ2-7	TRBV7-1	.	.	TGTGCCAGCAGCTTCGGACTTTCCTACGAGCAGTACTTC	CASSFGLSYEQYF
TRBJ2-3	TRBV7-6	few	.	TGTGCCAGCAGCCTAGGACAGACTAGCACAGATACGCAGTATTTT	CASSLGQTSTDTQYF
TRBJ2-5	TRBV28	.	.	TGTGCCAGCAGGTGGAGCTTAACAGAGACCCAGTACTTC	CASRWSLTETQYF
TRBJ1-3	TRBV19	.	TRBD1	TGTGCCAGTCGCCCGGGACAGGCCTCTGGAAACACCATATATTTT	CASRPGQASGNTIYF
TRBJ2-1	TRBV11-3	medium-sized	.	TGTGCCAGCAGCTCCTCCCGACAGTCGGCGTTGGAGCAGTTCTTC	CASSSSRQSALEQFF
TRBJ2-7	TRBV2	few	TRBD1	TGTGCCAGCAGTCGGACAGGGGGTACTTGGGAGCAGTACTTC	CASSRTGGTWEQYF
TRBJ1-3	TRBV15	.	.	TGTGCCACCAGCAGAGTAAAGGAGTCTGGAAACACCATATATTTT	CATSRVKESGNTIYF
TRBJ1-1	TRBV4-1	medium-sized	.	TGCGCCAGCAGCCAAGTTTCAGGTTGGGACACTGAAGCTTTCTTT	CASSQVSGWDTEAFF
TRBJ1-5	TRBV6-8	medium-sized	TRBD1	TGTGCCAGCAGTGCCCGACAGGGGGCAGGGACGGCTAGCAATCAGCCCCAGCATTTT	CASSARQGAGTASNQPQHF
TRBJ1-1	TRBV18	.	.	TGTGCCAGCTCACCTCGGCGGGGGGCCACTGAAGCTTTCTTT	CASSPRRGATEAFF